This is a list of T cell receptor beta chains from one sample in a study of blood T cell repertoires in COVID-19. The repertoire was sequenced with immunoSEQ multiplex PCR; TCRdb's copy has only in-frame clones and lacks some. The sample has about 170,000 clones; roughly 87% are singletons. The sequencing input was PBMCs or T cells enriched from blood (not recorded which). These receptors came from a human donor with acute COVID-19. The donor label of this sample is uncertain. CDR3s include the opening cysteine and the closing phenylalanine or tryptophan. D genes are given only for firm matches. Clone size is shown for a subset of rows, as once, few, many or a class of expanded clone.

size,length,J,V,D,DNA,CDR3
.,13,TRBJ1-1,TRBV7-9,TRBD1,TGTGCCAGCAGCTTGGACAGGGACACTGAAGCTTTCTTT,CASSLDRDTEAFF
.,14,TRBJ2-2,TRBV6-5,.,TGTGCCAGCAAAGCAGGGGCAAACACCGGGGAGCTGTTTTTT,CASKAGANTGELFF
.,14,TRBJ1-2,TRBV6-5,.,TGTGCCAGCAGTCCCGAGGGGGGGAACTATGGCTACACCTTC,CASSPEGGNYGYTF
.,14,TRBJ2-5,TRBV7-9,.,TGTGCCAGCAGCTTAGGGGCCAGGGGCGAGACCCAGTACTTC,CASSLGARGETQYF
once,18,TRBJ2-1,TRBV7-9,TRBD2,TGTGCCAGCAGCCCCGGACTAGCGGGGGGAATCGCGGGCAATGAGCAGTTCTTC,CASSPGLAGGIAGNEQFF
.,14,TRBJ1-6,TRBV10-3,TRBD1,TGTGCCATCAGTGGGACAGGGGGTAATTCACCCCTCCACTTT,CAISGTGGNSPLHF
once,14,TRBJ1-6,TRBV2,.,TGTGCCAGCAGTGAAGTCCCCCGGGGATCACCCCTCCACTTT,CASSEVPRGSPLHF
.,13,TRBJ2-2,TRBV19,TRBD1,TGTGCCATTAAGAAGGGGGCAGGCGGGGAGCTGTTTTTT,CAIKKGAGGELFF
.,15,TRBJ1-3,TRBV30,.,TGTGCCTGGAGTACCGACAGTTCCTCTGGAAACACCATATATTTT,CAWSTDSSSGNTIYF
.,13,TRBJ2-5,TRBV5-1,.,TGCGCCAGCAGCTTGCCCAGCCAAGAGACCCAGTACTTC,CASSLPSQETQYF
.,21,TRBJ2-6,TRBV2,.,TGTGCCAGCAGTGAACCCCCTCCTCGACAGCGGGCGGGCTCTGGGGCCAACGTCCTGACTTTC,CASSEPPPRQRAGSGANVLTF
.,15,TRBJ1-2,TRBV5-4,.,TGTGCCAGCAGCTTTTCGACAGAGGCAGTCTATGGCTACACCTTC,CASSFSTEAVYGYTF
.,18,TRBJ1-4,TRBV27,TRBD1,TGTGCCAGCAGTCCGTCCGGGACAGGTTATATAACTAATGAAAAACTGTTTTTT,CASSPSGTGYITNEKLFF
.,17,TRBJ2-6,TRBV30,TRBD2,TGTGCCTGGAGTTCAAGCGGGACGATGTCTGGGGCCAACGTCCTGACTTTC,CAWSSSGTMSGANVLTF
.,15,TRBJ2-5,TRBV4-3,TRBD2,TGCGCCAGCAGCACCAGCGGGGGGGTAGAAGAGACCCAGTACTTC,CASSTSGGVEETQYF
.,15,TRBJ2-7,TRBV19,.,TGTGCCAGTAGTGCCGCAGGGGGGACTGGGTACGAGCAGTACTTC,CASSAAGGTGYEQYF
.,15,TRBJ1-2,TRBV19,.,TGTGCCAGTGAACTAGGGAGAGGCGTTGGCTATGGCTACACCTTC,CASELGRGVGYGYTF
.,14,TRBJ2-1,TRBV7-2,TRBD1,TGTGCCAGCAGCTTAGGGACAGGGTTTCTTGAGCAGTTCTTC,CASSLGTGFLEQFF
once,13,TRBJ1-1,TRBV14,.,TGTGCCAGCAGCCAAGACATTGTGTCCGAAGCTTTCTTT,CASSQDIVSEAFF
once,14,TRBJ1-2,TRBV15,.,TGTGCCACCAGCAGAGATTCCCTCAACTATGGCTACACCTTC,CATSRDSLNYGYTF
.,16,TRBJ1-5,TRBV24-1,TRBD1,TGTGCCACCAGTGATAGGACAGGGGGCTTCGGTCAGCCCCAGCATTTT,CATSDRTGGFGQPQHF
.,15,TRBJ2-3,TRBV27,TRBD2,TGTGCCAGCAGTTTACTAGCGGGGGGGTCAGATACGCAGTATTTT,CASSLLAGGSDTQYF
once,14,TRBJ2-1,TRBV7-6,.,TGTGCCAGCAGCGTCTGGGGCCAACACAATGAGCAGTTCTTC,CASSVWGQHNEQFF
.,12,TRBJ1-3,TRBV19,.,TGTGCCAGGATCCTCCGGGGAAACACCATATATTTT,CARILRGNTIYF
once,13,TRBJ1-2,TRBV6-6,.,TGTGCCAGCAGTCCCAGGACTCCCTATGGCTACACCTTC,CASSPRTPYGYTF
.,14,TRBJ1-5,TRBV2,TRBD1,TGTGCCAGCAGTAGGGACAGCGAGAATCAGCCCCAGCATTTT,CASSRDSENQPQHF
once,13,TRBJ2-7,TRBV4-1,.,TGCGCCAGCAGCCAAGAGGACACCTACGAGCAGTACTTC,CASSQEDTYEQYF
.,16,TRBJ1-1,TRBV19,TRBD1,TGTGCCAGTAGTACCTTACCGGGACAGGGGAGCACTGAAGCTTTCTTT,CASSTLPGQGSTEAFF
.,15,TRBJ2-5,TRBV5-4,.,TGTGCCAGCAGCTTAACGTCTGGGGGCCCCGAGACCCAGTACTTC,CASSLTSGGPETQYF
.,15,TRBJ2-5,TRBV7-8,TRBD2,TGTGCCAGCAGCCGCAGCGGGGGGGCAAGGGAGACCCAGTACTTC,CASSRSGGARETQYF
.,14,TRBJ1-2,TRBV7-9,.,TGTGCCAGCAGCTTATCAGAAGCTAACTATGGCTACACCTTC,CASSLSEANYGYTF
.,14,TRBJ2-7,TRBV4-3,.,TGCGCCAGCAGCCAAGAAGCGGTCGGGTACGAGCAGTACTTC,CASSQEAVGYEQYF
.,12,TRBJ1-2,TRBV29-1,TRBD1,TGCAGCGTTGTGAGGGGGCGTAGAGGCTACACCTTC,CSVVRGRRGYTF
once,17,TRBJ2-3,TRBV18,TRBD2,TGTGCCAGCTCACCATTGGGGACTAGCGGGGGCACAGATACGCAGTATTTT,CASSPLGTSGGTDTQYF
.,13,TRBJ2-7,TRBV6-6,.,TGTGCCAGCAGTTCCGGCCCCCGGGGCGAGCAGTACTTC,CASSSGPRGEQYF
.,17,TRBJ2-1,TRBV4-1,TRBD1,TGCGCCAGCAGCCCCCGTCGGACAGGAAGCTCCTACAATGAGCAGTTCTTC,CASSPRRTGSSYNEQFF
.,13,TRBJ2-7,TRBV6-2/TRBV6-3,TRBD1,TGTGCCAGCAGCCCTGACAGGGGCTACGAGCAGTACTTC,CASSPDRGYEQYF
.,16,TRBJ1-4,TRBV3-1/TRBV3-2,TRBD1,TGTGCCAGCAGCCAAGATCAGGGGACAGGGGGAGAAAAACTGTTTTTT,CASSQDQGTGGEKLFF
.,10,TRBJ1-2,TRBV29-1,.,TGCAGCGCCAACTATGGGGGCTACACCTTC,CSANYGGYTF
once,15,TRBJ2-5,TRBV6-2/TRBV6-3,TRBD1,TGTGCCAGCAGTTGGGGACAGCCGGTCAGGGAGACCCAGTACTTC,CASSWGQPVRETQYF
.,17,TRBJ1-6,TRBV7-8,.,TGTGCCAGCAGCTTAGATTTGGGCGGGGGGCGAGGGTCACCCCTCCACTTT,CASSLDLGGGRGSPLHF
.,13,TRBJ1-1,TRBV19,.,TGTGCCAGTAGTATGAGCAGGGACACTGAAGCTTTCTTT,CASSMSRDTEAFF
.,16,TRBJ2-1,TRBV19,TRBD1,TGTGCCAGTAGTATAGCCGGGACAGGGATGGACCATGAGCAGTTCTTC,CASSIAGTGMDHEQFF
.,16,TRBJ1-1,TRBV6-5,.,TGTGCCAGCAGTTCCTCGAGCGGGGGAGGGGGCACTGAAGCTTTCTTT,CASSSSSGGGGTEAFF
.,14,TRBJ2-7,TRBV10-3,.,TGTGCCATCAGTGAGCCACAGGCTTCCTACGAGCAGTACTTC,CAISEPQASYEQYF
.,12,TRBJ2-3,TRBV6-5,TRBD2,TGTGCCAGCAGGGGAGCGGGGGATACGCAGTATTTT,CASRGAGDTQYF
once,17,TRBJ2-7,TRBV4-2,TRBD2,TGTGCCAGCAGCCCGGGGACTAGCGGGGGGTCCCCCCACGAGCAGTACTTC,CASSPGTSGGSPHEQYF
.,16,TRBJ1-2,TRBV15,TRBD1,TGTGCCACCAGCAGAGGGGAAGGACAGGGGGCGCATGGCTACACCTTC,CATSRGEGQGAHGYTF
.,15,TRBJ1-5,TRBV19,TRBD1,TGTGCCAGTAGTGGGGAGGACAGGGGCAATCAGCCCCAGCATTTT,CASSGEDRGNQPQHF